A selection of T cell receptor beta chains follows, all from one sample in a study of identical twins. TCRdb itself ran the 5' RACE reads through MiXCR, one entry per CDR3 protein. The sample contains 1.5 million to 2 million distinct CDR3 sequences, around a third of which appear only once. The sequenced sample consisted of cord blood. Receptors were obtained from a newborn girl in good health. CDR3s include the opening cysteine and the closing phenylalanine or tryptophan. The D gene is left open where the match is weak. Size tells how often a clone was seen (once, few, many) or the class of an expanded clone, and some rows leave it out.

>TRBV6-1|.|TRBJ2-1|.|11
TGTGCCAGCAGTGAAGCGTGGGAGCAGTTCTTC
CASSEAWEQFF
>TRBV14|.|TRBJ1-2|.|15
TGTGCCAGCAGCCAAGGTTATTCGTCATTTTATGGCTACACCTTC
CASSQGYSSFYGYTF
>TRBV28|.|TRBJ1-1|.|16
TGTGCCAGCAGTTTCCCCGGAAGTTGGGGGACCACTGAAGCTTTCTTT
CASSFPGSWGTTEAFF
>TRBV7-8|.|TRBJ1-3|.|15
TGTGCCAGCAGTGCCGGGACACACTCTGGAAACACCATATATTTT
CASSAGTHSGNTIYF
>TRBV11-2|.|TRBJ1-3|.|15
TGTGCCAGCAGCTCCGTTTTGGGGTCCGGAAACACCATATATTTT
CASSSVLGSGNTIYF
>TRBV3-1|.|TRBJ2-5|few|15
TGTGCCAGCAGCCAAGTATCTCGGGAGCTCGAGACCCAGTACTTC
CASSQVSRELETQYF
>TRBV25-1|TRBD1|TRBJ2-1|.|16
TGTGCCAGCAGTGCCACAGGGGGGAGCTCCTACAATGAGCAGTTCTTC
CASSATGGSSYNEQFF
>TRBV6-5|.|TRBJ2-5|.|15
TGTGCCAGCAGCGAAATTTGGGGGGGCCAAGAGACCCGGTACTTC
CASSEIWGGQETRYF
>TRBV20-1|.|TRBJ2-3|.|14
TGCAGTGCTAGTGTAGGGACCTTTACAGATACGCAGTATTTT
CSASVGTFTDTQYF
>TRBV11-1|TRBD1|TRBJ1-6|once|13
TGTGCCAGCACGGGACAGACTAATTCACCCCTCCACTTT
CASTGQTNSPLHF
>TRBV28|.|TRBJ2-7|many|11
TGTGCCAGCAGTCCCGCGGACGAGCAGTACTTC
CASSPADEQYF
>TRBV5-5|.|TRBJ2-7|few|16
TGTGCCAGCAGCACTCACGACAGACCAGCCTCATACGAGCAGTACTTC
CASSTHDRPASYEQYF
>TRBV6-5|.|TRBJ2-1|.|13
TGTGCCAGCAGTTACCCGGGACCCGCGAATCCGTTCTTC
CASSYPGPANPFF
>TRBV6-5|TRBD2|TRBJ2-4|few|22
TGTGCCAGCAGTTACTCGAGACACGGGACTAGCGGGAGGGCCTTAGCCAAAAACATTCAGTACTTC
CASSYSRHGTSGRALAKNIQYF
>TRBV29-1|.|TRBJ2-5|few|14
TGCAGCGTTGAAGGGGTAGCGCTGAAAGAGACCCAGTACTTC
CSVEGVALKETQYF
>TRBV20-1|TRBD2|TRBJ2-1|.|18
TGCAGTGCTAGAGTCACTAGCGGGAGTTCGGTCACCTACAATGAGCAGTTCTTC
CSARVTSGSSVTYNEQFF
>TRBV7-9|TRBD2|TRBJ2-1|few|15
TGTGCCAGCAGCCCACAGGGACTAGCGGGTAATGAGCAGTTCTTC
CASSPQGLAGNEQFF
>TRBV27|TRBD1|TRBJ2-5|few|15
TGTGCCAGCAGTTTAATTCGGACAGGAATCTTGGAGCAGTACTTC
CASSLIRTGILEQYF
>TRBV5-4|.|TRBJ1-1|.|13
TGTGCCAGCAGCTTGGAAATAGGCGGCGGTGCTTTCTTT
CASSLEIGGGAFF
>TRBV28|.|TRBJ2-4|.|10
TGTGCCGGCACCGGGAGAGAGCAGTACTTC
CAGTGREQYF
>TRBV6-1|.|TRBJ2-2|once|16
TGTGCCAGCAGTCTCCGGACGCTCGTAGCAGCCGGGGAGCTGTTTTTT
CASSLRTLVAAGELFF
>TRBV11-2|.|TRBJ2-3|.|16
TGTGCCAGCAGCTTAGATTCATGGACAGCGACAGATACGCAGTATTTT
CASSLDSWTATDTQYF
>TRBV12-3/TRBV12-4|TRBD1|TRBJ1-2|.|14
TGTGCCAGCAGTCACAGGGGGCCTAACTATGGCTACACCTTC
CASSHRGPNYGYTF
>TRBV3-1|.|TRBJ1-2|many|13
TGTGCCAGCAGCCAGGGCGGCCCCTATGGCTACACCTTC
CASSQGGPYGYTF
>TRBV5-1|.|TRBJ2-1|few|15
TGCGCCAGCAGCCACCGGGACCCCGGTCTCAATGAGCAGTTCTTC
CASSHRDPGLNEQFF
>TRBV3-1|TRBD2|TRBJ2-7|many|16
TGTGCCAGCAGCCAAGTTGGTGGGACTAGCGGGAGTCGACAGTACTTC
CASSQVGGTSGSRQYF
>TRBV7-9|TRBD1|TRBJ1-1|.|16
TGTGCCAGCAGCTTAGAAGGGGACAGTTTGAACACTGAAGCTTTCTTT
CASSLEGDSLNTEAFF
>TRBV2|.|TRBJ1-6|.|11
TGTGCCAGCAGTGAAGGGGCACCCCTCCACTTT
CASSEGAPLHF
>TRBV30|TRBD1|TRBJ1-1|.|13
TGTGCCTGGAGTGTACAGGGGGACACTGAAGCTTTCTTT
CAWSVQGDTEAFF
>TRBV29-1|TRBD2|TRBJ2-4|few|17
TGCAGCGTTGCCCGCCGCCGGGAGGACCTAGACAAAAACATTCAGTACTTC
CSVARRREDLDKNIQYF
>TRBV13|.|TRBJ2-3|.|16
TGTGCCAGCAGCTTAGGCCCAGGGTGGGGCACAGATACGCAGTATTTT
CASSLGPGWGTDTQYF
>TRBV28|.|TRBJ1-1|few|14
TGTGCCAGCCAGTTTGACAGTTTCGGACAGGAAGCTTTCTTT
CASQFDSFGQEAFF